A single T cell receptor beta chain is shown here with its context. Germline loops: CDR1 SEHNR, CDR2 FQNEAQ (reference sequence). The CDR3 has 12 residues. Trimming cost V 1 base and J 2 bases, with 3 bases left between them. These data are taken from a study of blood T cell repertoires in COVID-19. Study overall: Acute-phase and convalescent COVID-19 samples originated in the United States, Italy and Spain. The cDNA or gDNA used as material had been derived from T cells, B-cell-depleted T cells, or PBMCs.

Authors' processing steps: The assay estimated nucleated cells by amplifying reference gene primers. This table comes from immunoSEQ multiplex PCR, and its TCRdb copy is limited to in-frame clones, with some not included. Clonal size and the V and J genes are those of that table, whereas D and trimming came from the DNA. Among hundreds of thousands of clones listed, roughly 87% were seen once. The V call is TRBV7-9, the J call TRBJ2-7; D gene ambiguous. The sequenced material came from peripheral blood. The clonotype was recovered from a woman aged 50 to 60 who had recovered from COVID-19. CDR3 bases: TGTGCCAGCAGCTTAGTCACCTACGAGCAGTACTTC. It yields the protein CASSLVTYEQYF. Complete variable domain (other parts from reference TRBV7-9 and TRBJ2-7): DTGVSQNPRHKITKRGQNVTFRCDPISEHNRLYWYRQTLGQGPEFLTYFQNEAQLEKSRLLSDRFSAERPKGSFSTLEIQRTEQGDSAMYLCASSLVTYEQYFGPGTRLTVT.